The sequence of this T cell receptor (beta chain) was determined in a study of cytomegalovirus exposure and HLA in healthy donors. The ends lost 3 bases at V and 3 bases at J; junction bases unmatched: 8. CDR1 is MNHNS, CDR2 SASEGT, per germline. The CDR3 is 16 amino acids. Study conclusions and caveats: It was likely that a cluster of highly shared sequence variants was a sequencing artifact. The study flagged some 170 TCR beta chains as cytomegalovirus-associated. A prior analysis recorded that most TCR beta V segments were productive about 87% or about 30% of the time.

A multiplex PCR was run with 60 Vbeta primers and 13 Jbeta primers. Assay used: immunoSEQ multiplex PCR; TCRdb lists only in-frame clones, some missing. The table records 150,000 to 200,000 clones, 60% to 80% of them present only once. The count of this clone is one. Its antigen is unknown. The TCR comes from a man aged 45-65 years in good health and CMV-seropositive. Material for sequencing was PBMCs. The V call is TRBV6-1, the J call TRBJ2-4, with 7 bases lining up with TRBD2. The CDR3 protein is CASSDGGDFGKNIQYF. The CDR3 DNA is TGTGCCAGCAGTGATGGGGGGGATTTTGGCAAAAACATTCAGTACTTC.